These 29 T cell receptor beta chains came from one sample sequenced in a study of T cell responses to AZD1222 COVID-19 vaccine. TCRdb's copy holds only in-frame clones and misses some; the assay was immunoSEQ multiplex PCR. The repertoire holds 100,000 to 120,000 clones, more than 90% seen once, with about 2.6% in the top ten. The source was peripheral blood, collected 28 days after the second AZD1222 dose. The receptors were gathered from an adult who received the AZD1222 COVID-19 vaccine.

The CDR3 region is CSVTGGRETQYF. CDR3 nucleotides: TGCAGCGTTACAGGGGGGAGGGAGACCCAGTACTTC. The chain links TRBV29-1 to TRBJ2-5, with TRBD1 matching over 8 bases. Germline CDR1 reads SQVTM; CDR2 reads ANQGSEA. The J segment lost 5 bases and the V segment lost 5 bases, leaving 4 bases of the junction unmatched. CDR3 size: 12 residues.

This clone is a singleton in its sample. V and J are TRBV7-2 and TRBJ2-1; D possibly uses TRBD1 or TRBD2 (5 bases each). The CDR3 is 15 residues long. Trimming pared 1 base from V and 0 bases from J, leaving 7 bases between. Germline assignment: CDR1 SGHTA and CDR2 FQGNSA. The CDR3 loop is CASSLEGSSYNEQFF. DNA of the CDR3: TGTGCCAGCAGCTTAGAGGGGAGCTCCTACAATGAGCAGTTCTTC.

The chain recombines TRBV4-3 with TRBJ2-7, with D possibly TRBD2 on 6 matching bases. This CDR3 is 13 amino acids long. Trimming took off 3 bases at V and 6 bases at J, with 12 bases between the two ends. CDR1 and CDR2 from the germline V gene are LGHNA and YSLEER. DNA of the CDR3: TGCGCCAGCAGCCAGAGGTACGGGAGCGAGCAGTACTTC. Its translation: CASSQRYGSEQYF.

V gene TRBV9 combines with J gene TRBJ2-3; D is undetermined. CDR1 is SGDLS and CDR2 is YYNGEE in the germline V gene. The CDR3 spans 15 residues. V was shortened by 2 bases and J by 5 bases, with 15 bases between the two germline ends. The CDR3 nucleotides are TGTGCCAGCAGCGTCCAGAGCCGATTCGGAGATACGCAGTATTTT. Its translation: CASSVQSRFGDTQYF.

This clone was seen a single time. The chain links TRBV7-2 to TRBJ1-2; D is possibly TRBD1 (6 bases). The V end was cut by 1 base, the J end by 8 bases, with 14 bases between. This CDR3 has 14 residues. CDR1 is SGHTA, CDR2 FQGNSA, per germline. The CDR3 sequence is CASSLGPGGDGYTF. CDR3 bases: TGTGCCAGCAGCTTAGGACCGGGGGGCGACGGCTACACCTTC.

The chain has TRBV10-1 and TRBJ2-1; 8 nucleotides align to TRBD2. The junction had 5 bases not matched to a gene; V was cut back by 4 bases and J by 9 bases. Germline lookup yields CDR1 WNHNN and CDR2 SYGVQD (reference sequence). The CDR3 covers 13 residues. This chain's CDR3 is CASSGGLGLEQFF. In DNA, the CDR3 is TGCGCCAGCAGTGGGGGACTAGGCCTTGAGCAGTTCTTC.

Of note for this clone: The same CDR3 also results from other DNA sequences found in this sample. The DNA for the CDR3 is TGTGCCAGCTCACCACCGGGGGCAGGGGGTAATGAAAAACTGTTTTTT. Translating gives CASSPPGAGGNEKLFF. The genes are TRBV18 and TRBJ1-4; 7 nucleotides line up with TRBD1. The ends lost 0 bases at V and 4 bases at J; junction bases unmatched: 5. The CDR3 spans 16 residues. The germline V gene encodes CDR1 KGHSH and CDR2 LQKENI.

V and J are TRBV24-1 and TRBJ2-2; a weak D match, TRBD2 (5 bases). This CDR3 has 16 amino acids. V was pared by 0 bases and J by 2 bases, with 9 bases between. Germline V CDR1 and CDR2: KGHDR, SFDVKD. This CDR3 is CATSDLRGPNTGELFF. DNA for the CDR3: TGTGCCACCAGTGATTTGAGAGGGCCTAACACCGGGGAGCTGTTTTTT.

This rearrangement joins TRBV27 to TRBJ1-1; D unresolved. V was clipped by 7 bases and J by 4 bases, with 13 bases between them. Germline V gene data show CDR1 as MNHEY and CDR2 as SMNVEV (reference sequence). CDR3 length: 13 residues. The CDR3, as DNA: TGTGCCAGCATTTCTGAGGGTTCCACTGAAGCTTTCTTT. Translation gives CASISEGSTEAFF.

V and J are TRBV21-1 and TRBJ2-3; whether TRBD1, the table's D call, matches the DNA was not checked. TRBV21-1 is recorded as a pseudogene. The CDR3 has 16 residues. CDR3 protein: CASSKLRDRSTDTQYF. CDR3 bases: TGTGCCAGCAGCAAGTTGAGGGACAGGAGCACAGATACGCAGTATTTT.

The chain recombines TRBV5-5 with TRBJ1-1; 7 bases align to TRBD1. V lost 3 bases to trimming and J lost 4 bases; unmatched junction nucleotides: 9. The CDR3 spans 15 residues. CDR1 is SGHKS, CDR2 YYEKEE, per germline (reference sequence). The CDR3 spells CASSSTTGWGTEAFF. The CDR3 DNA reads as TGTGCCAGCAGCTCGACGACAGGGTGGGGCACTGAAGCTTTCTTT.

The V call is TRBV5-6, the J call TRBJ2-2, with unresolved D. Germline lookup yields CDR1 SGHDT and CDR2 YYEEEE. V lost 3 bases to trimming and J lost 4 bases, with 19 bases between them. CDR3 length: 17 residues. CDR3 residues: CASSSSGALLGTGELFF. DNA of the CDR3: TGTGCCAGCAGCTCGTCTGGTGCCCTCCTGGGCACCGGGGAGCTGTTTTTT.

This chain links TRBV14 with TRBJ1-4, with a tentative D call TRBD1 (6 bases). V was trimmed by 2 bases and J by 4 bases, leaving 8 bases between them. The CDR3 runs 14 residues. Germline CDR1 is SGHDN and CDR2 is FVKESK. CDR3 sequence reads: CASSQQGLNEKLFF. In DNA form, the CDR3 reads TGTGCCAGCAGCCAACAGGGGCTTAATGAAAAACTGTTTTTT.

This clone showed up just once. The chain is built from TRBV5-1 and TRBJ2-3; D unclear. Germline loops: CDR1 SGHRS, CDR2 YFSETQ. The CDR3 has 14 residues. Trimming shortened V by 0 bases and J by 2 bases, and 7 bases separated the two germline ends. DNA of the CDR3: TGCGCCAGCAGCTTGGGGGCCTCCACAGATACGCAGTATTTT. Its translation is CASSLGASTDTQYF.

V and J are TRBV27 and TRBJ1-1; 10 bases fit TRBD1. The junction had 13 bases not matched to a gene; V was cut back by 5 bases and J by 4 bases. This CDR3 comprises 17 residues. The V gene's germline CDR1 is MNHEY and CDR2 SMNVEV (reference sequence). The CDR3 DNA reads as TGTGCCAGCAGTCCGACAGGGGGCGGTGGGGTGGGCACTGAAGCTTTCTTT. It is translated as CASSPTGGGGVGTEAFF.

V is TRBV3-1 (or the pseudogene TRBV3-2) and J is TRBJ1-6; 10 nucleotides align to TRBD1. This CDR3 region has 16 residues. Unmatched junction bases numbered 8, after V lost 3 bases and J lost 9 bases. The germline V gene encodes CDR1 LGHDT and CDR2 YNNKEL (reference sequence). DNA of the CDR3: TGTGCCAGCAGCCAGGGGGACAGGGGACGTTTTTCACCCCTCCACTTT. Its translation is CASSQGDRGRFSPLHF.

The chain links TRBV27 to TRBJ2-4; D may be TRBD1 (5 bases). Germline CDR1 reads MNHEY; CDR2 reads SMNVEV (reference sequence). The length of the CDR3 is 14 residues. V was cut by 5 bases and J by 8 bases, with 16 bases left in between. CDR3 coding DNA: TGTGCCAGCAGTCTGGCAAGGGGAAGGGACATTCAGTACTTC. Protein product: CASSLARGRDIQYF.

The rearrangement links TRBV7-2 to TRBJ1-1; maybe TRBD1 (6 bases). The CDR3 spans 13 residues. V gave up 3 bases and J gave up 8 bases, with 13 bases separating them. The germline V gene has CDR1 SGHTA and CDR2 FQGNSA. The CDR3: CASSFSTGREAFF. For the CDR3, the DNA is TGTGCCAGCAGCTTCTCTACAGGGCGGGAAGCTTTCTTT.

The V call is TRBV9, the J call TRBJ1-2, with D unresolved. V shed 5 bases and J shed 1 base, with 9 bases lying between them. CDR1 is SGDLS, CDR2 YYNGEE, per germline. This CDR3 contains 13 residues. The CDR3 sequence: CASSIRVNYGYTF. The CDR3 DNA reads as TGTGCCAGCAGTATCAGAGTTAACTATGGCTACACCTTC.

The rearrangement joins TRBV7-2 to TRBJ2-1; D possibly matches TRBD1 or TRBD2 (6 bases each). Germline loops: CDR1 SGHTA, CDR2 FQGNSA. Trimming pared 0 bases from V and 8 bases from J, leaving 8 bases between. The CDR3 is made up of 13 amino acids. The CDR3 here is CASSLAGGYEQFF. In DNA form, the CDR3 reads TGTGCCAGCAGCTTAGCGGGGGGCTATGAGCAGTTCTTC.

The V and J genes are TRBV5-1 and TRBJ2-7; D unresolved. The CDR3 totals 13 residues. The germline V and J ends were trimmed by 0 bases and 6 bases, with 10 bases remaining between them. Germline V gene data show CDR1 as SGHRS and CDR2 as YFSETQ. CDR3 sequence (DNA): TGCGCCAGCAGCTTGGCAGCAATGGGCGAGCAGTACTTC. It encodes CASSLAAMGEQYF. Complete variable domain (other parts from reference TRBV5-1 and TRBJ2-7): KAGVTQTPRYLIKTRGQQVTLSCSPISGHRSVSWYQQTPGQGLQFLFEYFSETQRNKGNFPGRFSGRQFSNSRSEMNVSTLELGDSALYLCASSLAAMGEQYFGPGTRLTVT.

This chain connects TRBV2 to TRBJ1-1, with 7 bases lining up with TRBD1. The CDR3 is 15 amino acids. CDR1 and CDR2 from the germline V gene are SNHLY and FYNNEI. With 3 bases clipped from V and 0 bases from J, the junction kept 4 bases outside the gene matches. The CDR3 loop reads CASSEFGTVNTEAFF. CDR3 bases: TGTGCCAGCAGTGAGTTCGGGACAGTGAACACTGAAGCTTTCTTT.

The gene calls are TRBV6-5 and TRBJ2-5, with 9 bases fitting TRBD1. The CDR3 has 16 residues. CDR1 and CDR2 from the germline V gene are MNHEY and SVGAGI. The V and J ends lost 0 bases and 1 base, in that order; junction bases with no gene match: 3. The CDR3, as DNA: TGTGCCAGCAGTTACTCCGGGACAGGGTTCCAAGAGACCCAGTACTTC. Protein: CASSYSGTGFQETQYF.

J is TRBJ1-1 and V is TRBV9; TRBD1 matches 8 bases. The J segment lost 12 bases and the V segment lost 4 bases, leaving 17 bases of the junction unmatched. The CDR3 extends over 15 amino acids. Germline V gives CDR1 SGDLS, CDR2 YYNGEE. CDR3 sequence: CASSSLDRGSTETFF. The CDR3 DNA is TGTGCCAGCAGCTCCCTCGACAGGGGCTCTACCGAGACTTTCTTT.

The chain joins TRBV9 to TRBJ1-6; weak D call: TRBD1 (5 bases). Germline V gives CDR1 SGDLS, CDR2 YYNGEE. This CDR3 region has 15 residues. The V end was cut by 1 base, the J end by 9 bases, with 14 bases between. The CDR3 protein is CASSVSRWGTSPLHF. The CDR3, as DNA: TGTGCCAGCAGCGTAAGCAGATGGGGGACTTCACCCCTCCACTTT.

The rearrangement uses TRBV18 and TRBJ2-1; 10 nucleotides align to TRBD1. Germline values: CDR1 KGHSH, CDR2 LQKENI. V was pared by 3 bases and J by 9 bases, with 2 bases of the junction left unmatched. CDR3 length: 13 residues. CDR3 protein: CASSPGQGSEQFF. In nucleotides, the CDR3 is TGTGCCAGCTCACCGGGACAGGGGTCTGAGCAGTTCTTC.

The J gene is TRBJ2-7, the V gene TRBV18; possible D gene TRBD1, 6 bases. The germline V gene encodes CDR1 KGHSH and CDR2 LQKENI. Between the trimmed V and J ends, which lost 3 bases and 7 bases, there was a span of 10 bases. The CDR3 totals 12 residues. CDR3 nucleotides: TGTGCCAGCTCACCCATTCAGGGGGAGCAGTACTTC. Amino acid sequence: CASSPIQGEQYF.

The chain is built from TRBV6-5 and TRBJ2-4, with 8 bases matching TRBD1. The germline CDR1 and CDR2 sequences are MNHEY and SVGAGI. The CDR3 has 16 residues. Germline trimming cut 3 bases from V and 1 base from J; bases unmatched to any gene: 5. CDR3 residues: CASSYRTGRAKNIQYF. The CDR3 nucleotides are TGTGCCAGCAGTTATCGGACAGGGCGGGCCAAAAACATTCAGTACTTC.

V is TRBV7-9 and J is TRBJ2-1, with TRBD2 matching 8 bases. Germline loops: CDR1 SEHNR, CDR2 FQNEAQ (reference sequence). Unmatched junction bases numbered 5, after V lost 4 bases and J lost 6 bases. The CDR3 is made up of 14 amino acids. This chain's CDR3 is CASSSLAGVNEQFF. CDR3 bases: TGTGCCAGCAGCTCTCTAGCGGGCGTCAATGAGCAGTTCTTC.